One and the same sample provided the 22 T cell receptor beta chains below, sequenced in a study of T cells in Graves' hyperthyroidism and ophthalmopathy. RNA transcripts provided the source from which TCR beta CDR3 regions were amplified. The primer set for the first-round RT-PCR of the TCR CDR3 was HTBI. Using its own MiXCR run on the multiplex PCR reads, TCRdb lists one record per CDR3 protein. The table has about 690,000 distinct CDR3 sequences, roughly 17% seen once. The sequenced material came from blood. These TCRs come from a man in his fifties with Graves' hyperthyroidism.

This clonotype was picked up many times. The V call is TRBV11-2, the J call TRBJ2-5; a possible D gene is TRBD1 (5 bases). CDR1 is SGHAT, CDR2 FQNNGV, per germline. V lost 7 bases, J lost 1 base, and 13 bases lay in between. This CDR3 contains 14 residues. CDR3 DNA sequence: TGTGCCAGCACTCCCGGTCAGGGCCAAGAGACCCAGTACTTC. It is translated as CASTPGQGQETQYF.

There are many counts of this clonotype. CDR3 bases: TGTGCCAGCAGTCCTCAGAGCGGGACCTACAATGAGCAGTTCTTC. Protein product: CASSPQSGTYNEQFF. The rearrangement links TRBV27 to TRBJ2-1; TRBD2 matches at 7 bases. V was clipped by 5 bases and J by 2 bases; unmatched bases: 6. Germline loops: CDR1 MNHEY, CDR2 SMNVEV (reference sequence). The length of the CDR3 is 15 residues.

This clonotype came up a few times. The chain combines TRBV28 with TRBJ2-1; possible D gene TRBD1, 6 bases. CDR1 and CDR2 from the germline V gene are MDHEN and SYDVKM. The germline V and J ends were trimmed by 5 bases and 11 bases, with 13 bases remaining between them. The CDR3 totals 12 residues. The CDR3 coding sequence is TGTGCCAGCAGTCGTTCAGGGGTGAAGCAGTTCTTC. Encoded protein: CASSRSGVKQFF.

The CDR3: CASSFEGRAMLLFF. CDR3 sequence (DNA): TGTGCCAGCAGTTTCGAAGGCAGGGCGATGTTGCTGTTTTTT. The chain joins TRBV28 to TRBJ2-2, with D maybe TRBD1 (5 bases). The CDR3 covers 14 residues. V gave up 3 bases and J gave up 13 bases, with 18 bases separating them. The V gene's germline CDR1 is MDHEN and CDR2 SYDVKM.

This clonotype was counted many times. The chain uses TRBV6-1 and TRBJ2-7, with D possibly matching TRBD1 (5 bases). With 11 bases removed from V and 2 bases from J, the gap between germline ends came to 16 bases. The CDR3 consists of 13 residues. Germline values: CDR1 MNHNS, CDR2 SASEGT. The CDR3 protein is CASQPPGPYEQYF. In DNA form, the CDR3 reads TGTGCCTCCCAGCCTCCAGGGCCCTACGAGCAGTACTTC.

Concerning this clonotype: A much larger clone differs by one base, so this may be a read error. J is TRBJ2-1 and V is TRBV12-3 or TRBV12-4, with D perhaps TRBD2 (5 bases). The CDR3 runs to 16 residues. Trimming took 5 bases from V and 6 from J, leaving 20 bases between them. CDR3 nucleotide sequence: TGTGCCAGCAGTCCTACTAGACCGACGTTGGGCAATGAGCAGTTCTTC. This codes for CASSPTRPTLGNEQFF.

This clonotype has a count of ten or more. This chain joins TRBV28 and TRBJ1-1; no clear D gene. The CDR3 contains 14 residues. Germline CDR1 and CDR2: MDHEN and SYDVKM. V lost 4 bases and J 9 bases, leaving 18 bases between the germline ends. The CDR3 spells CASSSSTFNSQAFF. In DNA, the CDR3 is TGTGCCAGCAGTTCCTCTACCTTTAACAGCCAAGCTTTCTTT.

This clonotype has a handful of counts. The chain employs TRBV5-1 and TRBJ1-1; no firm D call. The CDR3 contains 13 residues. The ends were cut back, 0 bases at V and 3 bases at J, with 6 bases in the middle. Germline CDR1 and CDR2: SGHRS and YFSETQ. CDR3 protein: CASSLAVYTEAFF. CDR3 sequence (DNA): TGCGCCAGCAGCTTGGCTGTGTACACTGAAGCTTTCTTT. Looking up the rest from reference TRBV5-1 and TRBJ1-1 gives the full variable domain: KAGVTQTPRYLIKTRGQQVTLSCSPISGHRSVSWYQQTPGQGLQFLFEYFSETQRNKGNFPGRFSGRQFSNSRSEMNVSTLELGDSALYLCASSLAVYTEAFFGQGTRLTVV.

This chain connects TRBV5-1 to TRBJ2-1; a weak D match, TRBD2 (6 bases). V lost 2 bases to trimming and J lost 0 bases, with 9 bases between them. Looked up from germline, CDR1 is SGHRS and CDR2 is YFSETQ. CDR3 length: 15 residues. The CDR3 DNA reads TGCGCCAGCAGCTTTTATAGCGGCTCCTACAATGAGCAGTTCTTC. It is translated as CASSFYSGSYNEQFF.

This clonotype was recorded at least ten times. The CDR3 protein is CASSLTAGGNQPQHF. As DNA, the CDR3 is TGTGCCAGCAGTTTGACGGCCGGGGGCAATCAGCCCCAGCATTTT. The chain links TRBV28 to TRBJ1-5; no firm D call. The V gene lost 3 bases and the J gene lost 2 bases, with 11 bases spanning the gap. Germline CDR1 MDHEN, CDR2 SYDVKM. The CDR3 is 15 residues long. The complete variable domain, with remaining parts taken from reference TRBV28 and TRBJ1-5, reads DVKVTQSSRYLVKRTGEKVFLECVQDMDHENMFWYRQDPGLGLRLIYFSYDVKMKEKGDIPEGYSVSREKKERFSLILESASTNQTSMYLCASSLTAGGNQPQHFGDGTRLSIL.

This chain joins TRBV11-2 and TRBJ2-1; tentatively, D is TRBD1 (6 bases). Germline V CDR1 and CDR2: SGHAT, FQNNGV. CDR3 length: 15 residues. V lost 6 bases to trimming and J lost 7 bases, with 19 bases between them. The CDR3 DNA sequence: TGTGCCAGCAGTGACACCGGGACACCTTCTAATGAGCAGTTCTTC. Protein: CASSDTGTPSNEQFF.

This clonotype was seen ten or more times. The gene calls are TRBV28 and TRBJ1-4; TRBD1 matches 9 bases. Germline assignment: CDR1 MDHEN and CDR2 SYDVKM. Trimming at V came to 7 bases and at J to 7 bases, leaving 10 bases not matched to a gene. The CDR3 is 15 residues long. CDR3 nucleotide sequence: TGTGCCAGCACCCACAGGGGGCGCGGCGTTGAAAAACTGTTTTTT. Translation gives CASTHRGRGVEKLFF. Full variable domain (missing parts from reference TRBV28 and TRBJ1-4): DVKVTQSSRYLVKRTGEKVFLECVQDMDHENMFWYRQDPGLGLRLIYFSYDVKMKEKGDIPEGYSVSREKKERFSLILESASTNQTSMYLCASTHRGRGVEKLFFGSGTQLSVL.

The rearrangement links TRBV19 to TRBJ2-1, with D maybe TRBD1 (6 bases). Between the trimmed V and J ends, which lost 2 bases and 9 bases, there was a span of 11 bases. Germline values: CDR1 LNHDA, CDR2 SQIVND (reference sequence). The CDR3 is 13 residues long. The CDR3, as DNA: TGTGCCAGTAGTATATCAGGGGCTGTTGAGCAGTTCTTC. As protein: CASSISGAVEQFF.

This clonotype was detected only once. This sequence joins TRBV12-3 or TRBV12-4 and TRBJ2-1, with 8 nucleotides matching TRBD1. CDR3 length: 13 amino acids. Unmatched junction bases numbered 7, after V lost 1 base and J lost 14 bases. CDR3 in amino acids: CASSLGLDRGEFF. CDR3 DNA sequence: TGTGCCAGCAGTTTAGGACTAGACAGGGGAGAGTTCTTC.

This clonotype was picked up a small number of times. This chain links TRBV19 with TRBJ1-3; D possibly corresponds to TRBD1 (5 bases). Germline CDR1 reads LNHDA; CDR2 reads SQIVND (reference sequence). The V and J ends lost 7 bases and 2 bases respectively, with 12 bases between them. The CDR3 runs 14 residues. The CDR3 loop is CASITGAAGNTIYF. CDR3 DNA: TGTGCCAGTATTACAGGAGCAGCTGGAAACACCATATATTTT.

This clonotype was observed a handful of times. V and J are TRBV11-2 and TRBJ2-4; TRBD1 matches at 7 bases. Germline values: CDR1 SGHAT, CDR2 FQNNGV. J gave up 0 bases and V 5 bases, and 10 bases lay outside the gene matches. The CDR3 is 17 residues long. CDR3 residues: CASSALTGALAKNIQYF. CDR3 in DNA: TGTGCCAGCAGCGCCTTAACAGGGGCCCTAGCCAAAAACATTCAGTACTTC. Filled out from reference TRBV11-2 and TRBJ2-4, the complete variable domain reads EAGVAQSPRYKIIEKRQSVAFWCNPISGHATLYWYQQILGQGPKLLIQFQNNGVVDDSQLPKDRFSAERLKGVDSTLKIQPAKLEDSAVYLCASSALTGALAKNIQYFGAGTRLSVL.

The chain is built from TRBV12-3 or TRBV12-4 and TRBJ2-7; unclear D gene. V was cut by 6 bases and J by 5 bases, with 17 bases left in between. The CDR3 totals 14 residues. CDR3: CASSQDRWGNEQYF. In DNA form, the CDR3 reads TGTGCCAGCAGCCAAGATAGATGGGGAAACGAGCAGTACTTC.

This clonotype was seen many times. The CDR3 DNA follows: TGTGCCAGCAGCTCCCTGACTAGCGGGAGCTACGAGCAGTACTTC. Encoded protein: CASSSLTSGSYEQYF. This rearrangement joins TRBV11-2 to TRBJ2-7, with TRBD2 identical over 12 bases. Germline V gene sequence: CDR1 SGHAT, CDR2 FQNNGV. V shed 4 bases and J 3 bases; nucleotides not matched to a gene: 4. The CDR3 length is 15 residues.

The rearrangement links TRBV7-9 to TRBJ2-7; the D call may be TRBD1 or TRBD2 (5 bases each). This CDR3 has 14 residues. V lost 5 bases to trimming and J lost 1 base, with 12 bases between them. The V gene's germline CDR1 is SEHNR and CDR2 FQNEAQ (reference sequence). As DNA, the CDR3 is TGTGCCAGCAGCACCGCCGGGGCGTCCTACGAGCAGTACTTC. Protein product: CASSTAGASYEQYF.

This clonotype was observed many times. The chain is built from TRBV6-1 and TRBJ2-1, with 9 bases fitting TRBD2. Per the germline V gene, CDR1 is MNHNS and CDR2 is SASEGT. The CDR3 is 15 residues long. The J segment lost 6 bases and the V segment lost 5 bases, leaving 8 bases of the junction unmatched. In DNA, the CDR3 is TGTGCCAGCAGTTTATTAGCGGGAGATGGCAATGAGCAGTTCTTC. Translating it yields CASSLLAGDGNEQFF.

The gene calls are TRBV11-1 and TRBJ2-2; no definite D call. Germline V CDR1 and CDR2: SGHAT, FQDESV (reference sequence). V dropped 5 bases and J dropped 2 bases, with 12 bases sitting between them. CDR3 length: 15 residues. The CDR3 reads CASSVRAANTGELFF. The CDR3 DNA reads as TGTGCCAGCAGCGTCCGGGCAGCCAACACCGGGGAGCTGTTTTTT. The whole variable domain, remainder taken from reference TRBV11-1 and TRBJ2-2, is EAEVAQSPRYKITEKSQAVAFWCDPISGHATLYWYRQILGQGPELLVQFQDESVVDDSQLPKDRFSAERLKGVDSTLKIQPAELGDSAMYLCASSVRAANTGELFFGEGSRLTVL.

Many counts were recorded for this clonotype. V gene TRBV28 combines with J gene TRBJ2-2; TRBD1 matches 7 bases. CDR3 length equals 13 residues. CDR1 and CDR2 from the germline V gene are MDHEN and SYDVKM. Trimming cost V 6 bases and J 6 bases; bases outside gene matches: 4. In nucleotides, the CDR3 is TGTGCCAGCAGCCTAGGACAGGCCGGGGAGCTGTTTTTT. It is translated as CASSLGQAGELFF.